This T cell receptor (beta chain) was profiled in a study of naive and memory T cell subsets. Germline V gene lookup returns CDR1 SQVTM and CDR2 ANQGSEA. V lost 5 bases to trimming and J lost 2 bases, with 12 bases between them. This CDR3 is 13 amino acids long. For blood and skin samples, reverse transcription used TCR alpha and beta constant primers. Each CDR3 protein is one row after TCRdb ran MiXCR on the 5' RACE reads. The repertoire consists of about 26,000 distinct CDR3 sequences, with under 30% occurring once and the leading ten covering less than 2%. Adult healthy volunteers gave 2.5 ml peripheral blood for whole-blood RNA. There are a few counts of this clonotype.

This clonotype was sampled from a female donor in good health. This chain connects TRBV29-1 to TRBJ2-5; D possibly corresponds to TRBD1 (5 bases). The CDR3 bases are TGCAGCGTTACCTCGGACACTCAAGAGACCCAGTACTTC. This sequence encodes CSVTSDTQETQYF.